These 2 T cell receptor beta chains originate from one sample sequenced in a study of blood T cell repertoires in COVID-19. Generated by immunoSEQ multiplex PCR, the TCRdb table keeps only in-frame clones and is missing some. The repertoire includes approximately 37,000 clones, 91% of them detected once, and 5.5% sits in the top ten. What was sequenced was peripheral blood. The receptor set was obtained from an elderly woman with acute or convalescent COVID-19.

V gene TRBV7-9 combines with J gene TRBJ1-4, with 7 bases that match TRBD1. The CDR3 loop spans 15 amino acids. The ends lost 0 bases at V and 4 bases at J; junction bases unmatched: 2. Germline loops: CDR1 SEHNR, CDR2 FQNEAQ (reference sequence). This chain's CDR3 is CASSLAGQSNEKLFF. CDR3 coding DNA: TGTGCCAGCAGCTTAGCGGGACAGAGTAATGAAAAACTGTTTTTT.

The V and J genes are TRBV29-1 and TRBJ1-2; 7 bases agree with TRBD1. Germline CDR1 SQVTM, CDR2 ANQGSEA. CDR3 length: 14 amino acids. The V segment lost 4 bases and the J segment 4 bases; nucleotides outside the gene matches: 9. The CDR3 protein is CSVATGTASYGYTF. For the CDR3, the DNA is TGCAGCGTTGCCACCGGGACAGCAAGCTATGGCTACACCTTC. Full variable domain (rest looked up from reference TRBV29-1 and TRBJ1-2): SAVISQKPSRDICQRGTSLTIQCQVDSQVTMMFWYRQQPGQSLTLIATANQGSEATYESGFVIDKFPISRPNLTFSTLTVSNMSPEDSSIYLCSVATGTASYGYTFGSGTRLTVV.